Listed below are T cell receptor beta chains from one sample, sequenced in a study of blood T cell repertoires in COVID-19. Some clones are missing from TCRdb's copy, which holds only in-frame ones; the method was immunoSEQ multiplex PCR. Among 90,000 to 140,000 clones listed, about three quarters were seen once. Specimen: peripheral blood. The receptors originated from a woman in her 70s with acute or convalescent COVID-19. The CDR3 runs from the conserved cysteine through the conserved F or W. A D gene is named only where the DNA matches it firmly. Not every row has a clone size; where given, it reads once, few, many or a size class.

j_gene	v_gene	abundance	d_gene	CDR3nt	CDR3aa
TRBJ2-7	TRBV7-9	NA	TRBD2	TGTGCCAGCAGCTTAGGTGGGACTAGCGTATCCTACGAGCAGTACTTC	CASSLGGTSVSYEQYF
TRBJ2-5	TRBV7-9	NA	NA	TGTGCCAGCAGCTTAGCAGGGGTGGAGACCCAGTACTTC	CASSLAGVETQYF
TRBJ1-1	TRBV30	NA	NA	TGTGCCTGGAGAAAGTCCCTGGCCTCTGAAGCTTTCTTT	CAWRKSLASEAFF
TRBJ2-3	TRBV29-1	NA	NA	TGCAGCGTTGACGGGGGTACGCAGTATTTT	CSVDGGTQYF
TRBJ2-2	TRBV15	once	NA	TGTGCCTTCGCTTTCGCCAGAGGCGCCGGGGAGCTGTTTTTT	CAFAFARGAGELFF
TRBJ1-1	TRBV3-1/TRBV3-2	few	NA	TGTGCCAGCAGCCAAAGGACCACAGCTGGGGGGGCTTTCTTT	CASSQRTTAGGAFF
TRBJ2-7	TRBV29-1	few	NA	TGCAGCGTTATGAAATTACAGGGTACGTCCTACGAGCAGTACTTC	CSVMKLQGTSYEQYF
TRBJ2-5	TRBV4-3	NA	TRBD1	TGCGCCAGCAGCCAGGGGTCGGGACAGTCCGAAGAGACCCAGTACTTC	CASSQGSGQSEETQYF
TRBJ1-2	TRBV10-3	few	NA	TGTGCCATCAGTGAAGACTACTATGGCTACACCTTC	CAISEDYYGYTF
TRBJ2-3	TRBV6-2/TRBV6-3	NA	TRBD2	TGTGCCAGCAGTCCGACTAGCGGGGGAGGTACAGATACGCAGTATTTT	CASSPTSGGGTDTQYF
TRBJ2-7	TRBV12-3/TRBV12-4	NA	NA	TGTGCCAGCAGTTTCGTTCCGGAGGGCGAGCAGTACTTC	CASSFVPEGEQYF
TRBJ2-3	TRBV18	NA	TRBD1	TGTGCCAGCTCACCTCGAACCGGGACAGGGGGGACAGATACGCAGTATTTT	CASSPRTGTGGTDTQYF
TRBJ1-2	TRBV6-2/TRBV6-3	few	NA	TGTGCCAGCAGTTACGAGCTCTATGGCTACACCTTC	CASSYELYGYTF
TRBJ1-5	TRBV11-2	NA	TRBD1	TGTGCCAGCAGTTGGGACAGAGGAAATCAGCCCCAGCATTTT	CASSWDRGNQPQHF
TRBJ1-1	TRBV27	NA	NA	TGTGCCAGCAGAGGCTTCAGGGCTTTGTACACTGAAGCTTTCTTT	CASRGFRALYTEAFF
TRBJ1-1	TRBV29-1	few	NA	TGCAGCGTCGACGGAGGTACGAGCACTGAAGCTTTCTTT	CSVDGGTSTEAFF
TRBJ2-1	TRBV28	NA	NA	TGTGCCAGCAAGAGCTCCTACAATGAGCAGTTCTTC	CASKSSYNEQFF
TRBJ2-2	TRBV7-2	NA	TRBD1	TGTGCCAGCAGCTTAGGGTTCGGACAGGTCGGCACCGGGGAGCTGTTTTTT	CASSLGFGQVGTGELFF
TRBJ2-1	TRBV29-1	NA	TRBD2	TGCAGCGTTGGAGTTCTAGCGGGGAAGTTCTTC	CSVGVLAGKFF
TRBJ1-2	TRBV19	NA	TRBD1	TGTGCCAGTAATCGAGACAGGGATGGCTACACCTTC	CASNRDRDGYTF
TRBJ2-1	TRBV20-1	NA	TRBD2	TGCAGTGCTGTAGCGGGGGCAGAGCAGTTCTTC	CSAVAGAEQFF
TRBJ2-1	TRBV19	NA	NA	TGTGCCAGTAGTATGAGAAACAGAGGCGGAGGCGATGAGCAGTTCTTC	CASSMRNRGGGDEQFF
TRBJ1-4	TRBV20-1	once	NA	TGCAGTGCTAGAGTCCCCGTCTGTTTTTTT	CSARVPVCFF
TRBJ2-7	TRBV13	NA	TRBD1	TGTGCCAGCAGCTTTTTCCGTACCCGGGACAGTAGAAGCGAGCAGTACTTC	CASSFFRTRDSRSEQYF
TRBJ1-1	TRBV24-1	NA	NA	TGTGCCACCAGTGATACTCAGGGGAACACTGAAGCTTTCTTT	CATSDTQGNTEAFF
TRBJ2-7	TRBV5-6	few	TRBD1	TGTGCCAGCAGCCGAGGACAGGTGTTTGTATACGAGCAGTACTTC	CASSRGQVFVYEQYF
TRBJ2-1	TRBV19	NA	TRBD2	TGTGCCAGTAGTATGGGGACTAGCGGGGGGGCGTATGAGCAGTTCTTC	CASSMGTSGGAYEQFF
TRBJ1-3	TRBV5-4	NA	NA	TGTGCCAGCAGCTTGGGACAGGTTGGTTCCGGAAACACCATATATTTT	CASSLGQVGSGNTIYF
TRBJ1-4	TRBV5-4	NA	NA	TGTGCCAGCAGCTTGGGGATTCGGGGGGCTTTGGATGAAAAACTGTTTTTT	CASSLGIRGALDEKLFF
TRBJ2-1	TRBV5-1	NA	TRBD1	TGCGCCAGCAGCGGGGACACCGGGACAGGGTACAATGAGCAGTTCTTC	CASSGDTGTGYNEQFF
TRBJ1-2	TRBV5-1	NA	TRBD1	TGCGCCAGCAGCTCCGGACAGGCTACTAACTATGGCTACACCTTC	CASSSGQATNYGYTF